This TCR beta chain was sequenced in a study of OX40 agonist ivuxolimab in advanced cancers. Background on the whole study: Ivuxolimab was an agonistic, fully human IgG2 monoclonal antibody directed against OX40 (CD134), a costimulatory receptor. Peripheral TCRbeta sequencing aimed to test whether ivuxolimab altered TCR sequence diversity and caused clonal T-cell expansion. Patients were allowed to have had prior anti-PD-1, anti-PD-L1 or anti-CTLA-4 therapy, and around two fifths of the dose-escalation patients had been treated with checkpoint inhibitors. The dose-escalation cohort was 80% to 90% male with a mean age of approximately 60 years, ranging from about 20 to 85. Three dose-escalation patients achieved partial responses, one with hepatocellular carcinoma and two with cutaneous melanoma. The monotherapy dose-escalation portion (N ≈ 52 patients) of the phase I ivuxolimab trial is reported in the paper. Of the roughly 54 dose-escalation patients, hepatocellular carcinoma was present in about 20, melanoma in approximately 15, renal cell carcinoma in 9 and head and neck cancer in 9. Intravenous ivuxolimab was administered to patients every 2 weeks at six dose levels: 0.01, 0.1, 0.3, 1.5, 3 and 10 mg/kg.

The trial excluded patients who had a history of autoimmune disease or who were on systemic immunosuppression. Peripheral blood for TCR sequencing was drawn from every dose cohort at baseline, at cycle 4 day 1 and at cycle 7 day 1. The samples were taken from a phase I, first-in-human, multicenter, open-label dose-escalation trial of ivuxolimab. Adults with locally advanced or metastatic melanoma, renal cell carcinoma, hepatocellular carcinoma or head and neck squamous cell carcinoma were enrolled in the trial. CD4+ and CD8+ T cells were sorted separately from peripheral blood before TCR sequencing. Broad study findings and their caveats: Low levels of normalized T-cell clonal expansion were also seen in some patients who did not respond. On average, CD8+ T cells showed more expanded clones than CD4+ T cells after ivuxolimab. At doses from 0.1 to 3.0 mg/kg, clonal expansion was seen in both CD4+ and CD8+ blood T cells between baseline and week 6. In the 0.1-3.0 mg/kg groups, partial responders had among the lowest normalized peripheral clonal expansion, particularly in CD8+ T cells. Antigen specificity was not determined for the clonally expanded peripheral T cells.

Comments on this clone: Its target antigen remains unknown. The input lacks base qualities; no much larger clone sits a single base away.

From the cysteine through the phenylalanine, the CDR3 covers 14 amino acids. Of all the DNA, just the CDR3 is kept, 42 bases in frame from base 1. Trimming costs V 5 bases and J 4 bases, and their ends lie 13 bases apart. From the germline V gene, CDR1 is SGHAT and CDR2 is FQNNGV. For sequencing of the TCRbeta CDR3 region, genomic DNA was extracted from the sorted cells. The immunoSEQ Assay was used to sequence the TCRbeta CDR3 regions. TCRdb provides this immuneACCESS table in a form limited to in-frame rearrangements. Some clones are lacking; in checked studies, under half of them reflect an unresolved V gene, and why the rest are absent is not known. The sample includes 60,000 or so clones, with around 87% observed a single time. The ten top clones hold about 5% of the sample.

The receptor was isolated from an adult with an advanced solid tumor such as melanoma, head and neck, liver or kidney cancer. Sequencing used CD4+ or CD8+ T cells sorted from blood, obtained in a trial of the OX40 agonist ivuxolimab. In this chain, TRBV11-2 is recombined with TRBJ2-3, with an unclear D gene assignment. In nucleotide form, the sequence is TGTGCCAGCAGCAATCAATACTCCCCAGATACGCAGTATTTT. This is translated as CASSNQYSPDTQYF.